This T cell receptor (beta chain) stems from a study of PD-L1 blockade in urothelial cancer. Concerning this clone itself: Its antigen is undetermined. At one end the junction does not follow the germline gene, possibly because of a read error.

CDR1 SSHAT and CDR2 FNYEAQ come from the germline V gene (reference sequence). The CDR3 is 14 amino acids. This table comes from immunoSEQ multiplex PCR, and its TCRdb copy is limited to in-frame clones, with some not included. Counted here are around 100,000 clones, around 85% occurring once; the ten biggest clones make up roughly 2.3%. General study results and limits: When measured at 3 weeks, tumor-associated blood clones expanded more in durable-benefit patients.

The receptor's source is a middle-aged man with urothelial cancer. This sequence joins TRBV7-7 and TRBJ2-2; a weak D match, TRBD2 (6 bases). This specimen consisted of PBMCs, obtained around atezolizumab (anti-PD-L1) treatment. The CDR3 loop is CASSLLGGTGELFF. CDR3 DNA: TGTGCTAGCAGCTTATTGGGGGGAACCGGGGAGCTGTTTTTT.